The 7 T cell receptor beta chains reported below all come from one sample, sequenced in a study of cytomegalovirus exposure and HLA in healthy donors. The PCR contained 60 Vbeta and 13 Jbeta primers. The table came from immunoSEQ multiplex PCR; TCRdb's copy has only in-frame clones and leaves some out. The sample holds 110,000 to 150,000 clones, 75% to 80% seen once. Source material: PBMCs. Receptor source: a woman between 25 and 40 years old in good health and CMV-seronegative.

The chain carries TRBV13 and TRBJ2-7; 11 bases are a match to TRBD1. The J segment lost 7 bases and the V segment lost 4 bases, leaving 6 bases of the junction unmatched. The germline CDR1 and CDR2 sequences are PRHDT and FYEKMQ (reference sequence). This CDR3 comprises 14 residues. The CDR3 region is CASSSGQGAREQYF. CDR3 in DNA: TGTGCCAGCAGCTCAGGACAGGGGGCTCGGGAGCAGTACTTC.

The sample holds a few counts of this clone. One end of the junction fails to match germline, which may point to a read error. The chain has TRBV7-7 and TRBJ1-1; a weak D match, TRBD1 (5 bases). The CDR3 sequence is 13 residues long. Germline CDR1 reads SSHAT; CDR2 reads FNYEAQ (reference sequence). CDR3 amino acids: CASSQGPNTEAFF. CDR3 sequence (DNA): TGTGCTAGCAGCCAGGGTCCCAACACTGAAGCTTTCTTT.

This sequence joins TRBV5-4 and TRBJ1-2; 9 bases match TRBD1. The CDR3 totals 14 residues. Germline V gives CDR1 SGHNT, CDR2 YYREEE (reference sequence). The V segment lost 4 bases and the J segment 6 bases; nucleotides outside the gene matches: 7. CDR3 in amino acids: CASSANRGLDGYTF. As DNA, the CDR3 is TGTGCCAGCAGCGCAAACAGGGGGCTCGATGGCTACACCTTC.

The chain uses TRBV4-2 and TRBJ2-1; 10 bases fit TRBD2. The V gene end was trimmed by 0 bases and the J gene end by 6 bases; junction bases not matched to a gene: 17. Germline V gene lookup returns CDR1 LGHNA and CDR2 YNFKEQ. The CDR3 runs 20 residues. The CDR3 DNA follows: TGTGCCAGCAGCCAAGAAATTTGGGGCCCCGGGACTAGCGCCGTCAATGAGCAGTTCTTC. It yields the protein CASSQEIWGPGTSAVNEQFF.

V usage is TRBV2 and J usage is TRBJ1-2, with D maybe TRBD1 (6 bases). CDR1 is SNHLY, CDR2 FYNNEI, per germline. V lost 7 bases and J 2 bases, leaving 14 bases between the germline ends. The CDR3 length is 14 residues. CDR3 DNA: TGTGCCAGCAATTTACAGGGCGGGAACTATGGCTACACCTTC. Translation gives CASNLQGGNYGYTF.

This chain links TRBV5-5 with TRBJ1-1, with TRBD1 identical over 9 bases. The V and J ends lost 0 bases and 1 base, in that order; junction bases with no gene match: 13. CDR3 length: 19 amino acids. The germline CDR1 and CDR2 sequences are SGHKS and YYEKEE (reference sequence). The CDR3 protein is CASSLELWRGTGSNTEAFF. As DNA, the CDR3 is TGTGCCAGCAGCTTGGAACTATGGCGGGGGACAGGGTCGAACACTGAAGCTTTCTTT.

This clone has a handful of counts. This chain connects TRBV14 to TRBJ1-2; tentative D call: TRBD1 (6 bases). Germline lookup yields CDR1 SGHDN and CDR2 FVKESK. Trimming removed 1 base at V and 4 bases at J, with 10 bases between. This CDR3 has 14 amino acids. CDR3 sequence (DNA): TGTGCCAGCAGCCAAGTCGGGGGGCTCTATGGCTACACCTTC. Protein product: CASSQVGGLYGYTF.